Here is one T cell receptor beta chain with its context. This sample was taken from a study of control samples from healthy donors and cancer patients. The data were produced by immunoSEQ multiplex PCR, yet TCRdb's version contains in-frame clones alone and is incomplete. The sample has approximately 83,000 clones, approximately 93% seen once; the top ten hold over 1.3%. The J segment lost 3 bases and the V segment lost 4 bases, leaving 4 bases of the junction unmatched. Germline CDR1 is LGHDT and CDR2 is YNNKEL (reference sequence). The CDR3 contains 15 residues. The chain employs TRBV3-1 (or the pseudogene TRBV3-2) and TRBJ2-3; 10 nucleotides align to TRBD2. This sequence originates from a woman in her twenties or thirties in good health. Sequences were obtained from blood. The CDR3 spells CASSPAGGQTDTQYF. CDR3 nucleotide sequence: TGTGCCAGCAGCCCAGCGGGAGGGCAAACAGATACGCAGTATTTT.